This T cell receptor beta chain was retrieved from a study of blood T cell repertoires in COVID-19. Overall study: The study drew acute and convalescent COVID-19 samples from the United States, Italy and Spain.

In the authors' methods: Amplification of reference gene primers provided the estimated nucleated cell counts. TCRdb keeps only in-frame clones here, not all; method: immunoSEQ multiplex PCR. V and J calls and clone size follow that table, whereas D and trimming were derived from the DNA. Altogether tens of thousands of clones are present, 80% to 90% being singletons, with the ten largest covering under 15%. This clone has a single count. V was pared by 6 bases and J by 4 bases, with 6 bases of the junction left unmatched. This CDR3 has 15 residues. Germline values: CDR1 MDHEN, CDR2 SYDVKM. This receptor was taken from a man older than 75 with acute or convalescent COVID-19. This chain connects TRBV28 to TRBJ2-2; 9 bases line up with TRBD1. The sequencing sample was made of peripheral blood. The CDR3 bases are TGTGCCAGCAGGGGACAGGGCTTGAGCACCGGGGAGCTGTTTTTT. Residues: CASRGQGLSTGELFF.